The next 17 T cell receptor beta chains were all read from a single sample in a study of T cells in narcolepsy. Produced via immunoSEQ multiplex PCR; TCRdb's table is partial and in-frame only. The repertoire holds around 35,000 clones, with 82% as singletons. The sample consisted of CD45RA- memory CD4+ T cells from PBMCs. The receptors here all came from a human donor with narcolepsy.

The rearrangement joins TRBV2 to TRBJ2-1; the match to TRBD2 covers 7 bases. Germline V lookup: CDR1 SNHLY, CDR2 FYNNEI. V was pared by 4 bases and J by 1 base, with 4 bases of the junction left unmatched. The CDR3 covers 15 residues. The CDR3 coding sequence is TGTGCCAGCAGTGGACCGGGGGGATCCTACAATGAGCAGTTCTTC. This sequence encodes CASSGPGGSYNEQFF.

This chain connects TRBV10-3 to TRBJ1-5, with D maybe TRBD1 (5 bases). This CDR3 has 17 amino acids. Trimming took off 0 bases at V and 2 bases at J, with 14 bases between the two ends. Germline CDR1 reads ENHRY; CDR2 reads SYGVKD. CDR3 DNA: TGTGCCATCAGTGAGTCCGGACACATGGGGGGCAATCAGCCCCAGCATTTT. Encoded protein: CAISESGHMGGNQPQHF.

For the CDR3, the DNA is TGCGCCAGCAGTGGCCCGACAGGGGGTACTGGGACCTACGAGCAGTACTTC. This sequence encodes CASSGPTGGTGTYEQYF. The V and J genes are TRBV10-2 and TRBJ2-7, with TRBD1 matching over 9 bases. This CDR3 has 17 amino acids. V shed 4 bases and J 2 bases; nucleotides not matched to a gene: 12. Germline CDR1 and CDR2: WSHSY and SAAADI.

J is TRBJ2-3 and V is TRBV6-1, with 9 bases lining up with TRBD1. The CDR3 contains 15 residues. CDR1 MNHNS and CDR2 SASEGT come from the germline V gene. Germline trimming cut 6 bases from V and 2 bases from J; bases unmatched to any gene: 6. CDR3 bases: TGTGCCAGCAGCGGGACAGGGCACCCCACAGATACGCAGTATTTT. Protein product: CASSGTGHPTDTQYF.

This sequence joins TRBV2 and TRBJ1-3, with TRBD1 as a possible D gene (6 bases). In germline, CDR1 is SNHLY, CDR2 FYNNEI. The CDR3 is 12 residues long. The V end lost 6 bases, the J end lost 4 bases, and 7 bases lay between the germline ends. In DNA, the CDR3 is TGTGCCAGCAGCGGGACAGGAAACACCATATATTTT. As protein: CASSGTGNTIYF.

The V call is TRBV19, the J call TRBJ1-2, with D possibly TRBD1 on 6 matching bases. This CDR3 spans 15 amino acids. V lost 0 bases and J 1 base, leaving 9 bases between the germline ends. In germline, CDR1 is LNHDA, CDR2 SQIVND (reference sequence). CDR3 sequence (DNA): TGTGCCAGTAGTATAGATCGAGGGGGTAACTATGGCTACACCTTC. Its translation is CASSIDRGGNYGYTF.

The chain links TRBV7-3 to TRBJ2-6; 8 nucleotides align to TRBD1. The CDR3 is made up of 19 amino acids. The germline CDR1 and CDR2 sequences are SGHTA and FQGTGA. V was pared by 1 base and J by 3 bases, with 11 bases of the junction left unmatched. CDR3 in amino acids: CASSLRYTDRVLGANVLTF. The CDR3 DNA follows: TGTGCCAGCAGCTTAAGGTATACGGACAGGGTCCTTGGGGCCAACGTCCTGACTTTC.

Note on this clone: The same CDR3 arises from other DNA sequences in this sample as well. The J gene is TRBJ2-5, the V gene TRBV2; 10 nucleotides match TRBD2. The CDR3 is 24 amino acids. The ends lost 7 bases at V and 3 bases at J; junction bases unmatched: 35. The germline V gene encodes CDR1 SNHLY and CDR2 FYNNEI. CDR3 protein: CASIGMRVAGGPGGSPQMKETQYF. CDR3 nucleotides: TGTGCCAGCATCGGAATGAGGGTAGCGGGGGGCCCTGGGGGGTCCCCCCAAATGAAAGAGACCCAGTACTTC.

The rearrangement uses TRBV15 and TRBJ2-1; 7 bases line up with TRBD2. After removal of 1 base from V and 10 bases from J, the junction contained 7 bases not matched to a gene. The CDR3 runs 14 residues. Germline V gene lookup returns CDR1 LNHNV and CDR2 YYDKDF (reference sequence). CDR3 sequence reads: CATSRGGGTLEQFF. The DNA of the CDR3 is TGTGCCACCAGCAGAGGGGGGGGGACCCTAGAGCAGTTCTTC.

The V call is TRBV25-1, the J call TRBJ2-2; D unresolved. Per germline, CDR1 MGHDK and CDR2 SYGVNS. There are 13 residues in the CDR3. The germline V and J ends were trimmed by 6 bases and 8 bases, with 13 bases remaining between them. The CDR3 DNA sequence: TGTGCCAGCAGCCGCTATGCGTCGGGGGAGCTGTTTTTT. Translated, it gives CASSRYASGELFF.

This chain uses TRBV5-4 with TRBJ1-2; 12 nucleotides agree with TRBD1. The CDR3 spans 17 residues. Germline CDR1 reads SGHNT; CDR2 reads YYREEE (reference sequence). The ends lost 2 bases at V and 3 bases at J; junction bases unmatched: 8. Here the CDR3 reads CASSFSRDRGLDYGYTF. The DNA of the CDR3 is TGTGCCAGCAGCTTTTCCCGGGACAGGGGGCTAGACTATGGCTACACCTTC. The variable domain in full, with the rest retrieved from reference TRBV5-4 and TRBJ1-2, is ETGVTQSPTHLIKTRGQQVTLRCSSQSGHNTVSWYQQALGQGPQFIFQYYREEENGRGNFPPRFSGLQFPNYSSELNVNALELDDSALYLCASSFSRDRGLDYGYTFGSGTRLTVV.

This CDR3 reads CASSYTGADGYTF. CDR3 bases: TGTGCCAGCAGCTATACAGGGGCTGATGGCTACACCTTC. The chain combines TRBV7-9 with TRBJ1-2; TRBD1 matches 7 bases. The junction had 5 bases not matched to a gene; V was cut back by 4 bases and J by 6 bases. This CDR3 region has 13 residues. Germline-derived CDR1 and CDR2 are SEHNR and FQNEAQ (reference sequence).

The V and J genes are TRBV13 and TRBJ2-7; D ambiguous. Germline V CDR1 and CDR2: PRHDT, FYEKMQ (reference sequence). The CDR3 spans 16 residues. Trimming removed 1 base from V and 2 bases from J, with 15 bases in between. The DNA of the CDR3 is TGTGCCAGCAGCTTAGACCCAGGAGCTTCAACCTACGAGCAGTACTTC. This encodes CASSLDPGASTYEQYF.

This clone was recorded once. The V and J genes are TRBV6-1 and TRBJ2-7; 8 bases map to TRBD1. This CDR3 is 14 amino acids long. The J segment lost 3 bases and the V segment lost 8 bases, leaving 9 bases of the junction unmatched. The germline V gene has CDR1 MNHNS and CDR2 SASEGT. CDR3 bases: TGTGCCAGCGGACATCGGGACAGGAGCTACGAGCAGTACTTC. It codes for CASGHRDRSYEQYF.

CDR3 sequence (DNA): TGCGCCAGCAGTGAGTCCGGGGCAGGGTGGAATGGCTACACCTTC. Translated, it gives CASSESGAGWNGYTF. The chain combines TRBV10-1 with TRBJ1-2; tentative D call: TRBD1 (5 bases). The CDR3 contains 15 residues. In germline, CDR1 is WNHNN, CDR2 SYGVQD (reference sequence). Trimming shortened V by 0 bases and J by 6 bases, and 14 bases separated the two germline ends.

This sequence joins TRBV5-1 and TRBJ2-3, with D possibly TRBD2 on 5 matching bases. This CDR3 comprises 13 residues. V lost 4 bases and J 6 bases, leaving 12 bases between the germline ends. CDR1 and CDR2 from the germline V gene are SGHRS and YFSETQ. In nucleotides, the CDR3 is TGCGCCAGCAGCATCCGGACTGGTGATACGCAGTATTTT. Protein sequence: CASSIRTGDTQYF.

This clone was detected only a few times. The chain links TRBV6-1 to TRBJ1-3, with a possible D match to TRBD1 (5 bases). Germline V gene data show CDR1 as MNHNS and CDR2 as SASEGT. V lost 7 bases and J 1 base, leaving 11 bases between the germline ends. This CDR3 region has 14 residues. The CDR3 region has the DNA TGTGCCAGCATACTAGAGGGGTCTGGAAACACCATATATTTT. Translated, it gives CASILEGSGNTIYF.